This T cell receptor (beta chain) came from a study of cytomegalovirus exposure and HLA in healthy donors. The PCR was carried out with 60 Vbeta primers and 13 Jbeta primers. The assay was immunoSEQ multiplex PCR, and TCRdb's table has in-frame clones only and misses some. Of about 160,000 clones listed, around four fifths were seen once; the top ten hold approximately 1.9%. This CDR3 comprises 11 residues. Trimming removed 7 bases from V and 3 bases from J, with 6 bases in between. CDR1 is MNHEY and CDR2 is SVGAGI in the germline V gene. This chain joins TRBV6-5 and TRBJ2-5; no clear D. The receptor was derived from a man aged 18 to 29 in good health and CMV-seronegative. The sample comprised PBMCs. CDR3 region: CASMRKETQYF. CDR3 in DNA: TGTGCCAGCATGAGGAAAGAGACCCAGTACTTC.